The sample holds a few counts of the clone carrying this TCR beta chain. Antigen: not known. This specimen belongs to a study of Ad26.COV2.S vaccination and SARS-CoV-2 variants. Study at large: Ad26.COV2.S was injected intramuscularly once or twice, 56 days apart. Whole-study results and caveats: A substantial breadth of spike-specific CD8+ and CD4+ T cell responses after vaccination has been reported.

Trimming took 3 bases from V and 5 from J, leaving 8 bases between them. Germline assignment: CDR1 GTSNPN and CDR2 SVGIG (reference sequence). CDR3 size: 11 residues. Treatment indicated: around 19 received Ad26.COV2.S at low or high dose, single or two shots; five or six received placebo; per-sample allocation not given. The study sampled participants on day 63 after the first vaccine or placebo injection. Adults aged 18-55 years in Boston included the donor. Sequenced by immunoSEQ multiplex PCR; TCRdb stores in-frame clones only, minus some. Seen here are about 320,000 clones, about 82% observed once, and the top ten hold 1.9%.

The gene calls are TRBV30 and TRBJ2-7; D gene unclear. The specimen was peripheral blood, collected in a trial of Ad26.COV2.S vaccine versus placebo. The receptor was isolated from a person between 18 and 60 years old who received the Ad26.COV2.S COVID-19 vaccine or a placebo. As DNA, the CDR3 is TGTGCCTGGAGAGGGTCAGACGAGCAGTACTTC. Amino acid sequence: CAWRGSDEQYF.